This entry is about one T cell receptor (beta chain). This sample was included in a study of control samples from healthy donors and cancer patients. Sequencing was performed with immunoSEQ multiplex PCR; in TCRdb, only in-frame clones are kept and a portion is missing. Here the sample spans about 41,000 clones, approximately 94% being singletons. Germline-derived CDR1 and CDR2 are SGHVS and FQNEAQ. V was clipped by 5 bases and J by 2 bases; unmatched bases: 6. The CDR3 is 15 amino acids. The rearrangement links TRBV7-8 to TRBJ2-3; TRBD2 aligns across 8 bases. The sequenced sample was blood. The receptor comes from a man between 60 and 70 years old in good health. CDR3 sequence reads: CASSPQLAATDTQYF. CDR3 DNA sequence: TGTGCCAGCAGCCCTCAACTAGCGGCCACAGATACGCAGTATTTT.